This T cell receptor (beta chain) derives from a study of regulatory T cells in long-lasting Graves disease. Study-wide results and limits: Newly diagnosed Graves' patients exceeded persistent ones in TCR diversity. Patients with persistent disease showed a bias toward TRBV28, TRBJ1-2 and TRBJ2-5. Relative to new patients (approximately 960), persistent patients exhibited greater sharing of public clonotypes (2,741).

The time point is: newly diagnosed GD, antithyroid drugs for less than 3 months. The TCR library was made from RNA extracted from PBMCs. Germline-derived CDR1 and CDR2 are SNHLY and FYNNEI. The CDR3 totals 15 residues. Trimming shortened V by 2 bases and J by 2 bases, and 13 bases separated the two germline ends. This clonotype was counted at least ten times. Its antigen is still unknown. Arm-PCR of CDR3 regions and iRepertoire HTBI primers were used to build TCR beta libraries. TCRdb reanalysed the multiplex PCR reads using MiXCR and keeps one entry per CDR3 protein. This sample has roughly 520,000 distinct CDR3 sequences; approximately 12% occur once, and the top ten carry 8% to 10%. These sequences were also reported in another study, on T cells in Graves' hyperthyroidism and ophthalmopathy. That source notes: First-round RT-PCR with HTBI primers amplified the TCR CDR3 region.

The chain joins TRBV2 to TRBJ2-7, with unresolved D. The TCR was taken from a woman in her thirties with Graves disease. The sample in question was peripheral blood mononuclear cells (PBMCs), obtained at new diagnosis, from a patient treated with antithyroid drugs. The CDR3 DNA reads TGTGCCAGCAGTGAACGGCCCTTAAAAACCTACGAGCAGTACTTC. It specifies CASSERPLKTYEQYF. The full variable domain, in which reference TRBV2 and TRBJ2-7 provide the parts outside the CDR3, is EPEVTQTPSHQVTQMGQEVILRCVPISNHLYFYWYRQILGQKVEFLVSFYNNEISEKSEIFDDQFSVERPDGSNFTLKIRSTKLEDSAMYFCASSERPLKTYEQYFGPGTRLTVT.